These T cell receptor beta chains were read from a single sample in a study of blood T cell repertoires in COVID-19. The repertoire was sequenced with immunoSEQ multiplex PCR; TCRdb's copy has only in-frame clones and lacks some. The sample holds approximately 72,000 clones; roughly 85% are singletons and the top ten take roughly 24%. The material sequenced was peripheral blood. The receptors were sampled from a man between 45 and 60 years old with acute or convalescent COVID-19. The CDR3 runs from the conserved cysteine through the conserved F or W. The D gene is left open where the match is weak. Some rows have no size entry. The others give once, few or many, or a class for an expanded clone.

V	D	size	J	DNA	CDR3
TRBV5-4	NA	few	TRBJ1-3	TGTGCCAGCAGTTCCCGGGGTCTAAGAAACACCATATATTTT	CASSSRGLRNTIYF
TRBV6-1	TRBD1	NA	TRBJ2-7	TGTGCCAGCAGTGATCCGGGACAGACCACCTACGAGCAGTACTTC	CASSDPGQTTYEQYF
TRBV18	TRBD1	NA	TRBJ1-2	TGTGCCAGCTCACCGACAGGGAATGGCTACACCTTC	CASSPTGNGYTF
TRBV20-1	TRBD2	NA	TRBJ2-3	TGCAGTGCGAGTAGCGGGGGGGCCCCCACAGATACGCAGTATTTT	CSASSGGAPTDTQYF
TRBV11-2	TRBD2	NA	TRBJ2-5	TGTGCCAGCAGCTTTAGCGGGGGCACGGGAGAGACCCAGTACTTC	CASSFSGGTGETQYF
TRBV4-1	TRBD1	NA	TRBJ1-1	TGCGCCAGCAGGCTCCGGGACAGGGCGAACACTGAAGCTTTCTTT	CASRLRDRANTEAFF
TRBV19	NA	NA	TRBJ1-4	TGTGCCAGTAGTATTCGGGGGTTTCATGAAAAACTGTTTTTT	CASSIRGFHEKLFF
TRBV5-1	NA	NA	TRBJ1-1	TGCGCCAGCAGCTTGGTCGGGGGGCGTGAGAACACTGAAGCTTTCTTT	CASSLVGGRENTEAFF
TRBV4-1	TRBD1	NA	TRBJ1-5	TGCGCCAGCAGCCAAGGACAGGGCGGCGGTCAGCCCCAGCATTTT	CASSQGQGGGQPQHF
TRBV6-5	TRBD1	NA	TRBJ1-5	TGTGCCAGCAGCCAACAGGGGCCGTATCAGCCCCAGCATTTT	CASSQQGPYQPQHF
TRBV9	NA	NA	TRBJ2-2	TGTGCCAGCAGCGTACGAGGGCGGATTAACACCGGGGAGCTGTTTTTT	CASSVRGRINTGELFF
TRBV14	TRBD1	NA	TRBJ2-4	TGTGCCAGCAGCCGCCGGGACAGGGTAGACATTCAGTACTTC	CASSRRDRVDIQYF
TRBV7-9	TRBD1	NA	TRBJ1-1	TGTGCCAGCAGCCATCGGACAGGGAACACTGAAGCTTTCTTT	CASSHRTGNTEAFF
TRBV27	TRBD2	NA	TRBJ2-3	TGTGCCAGCTCCGACCCTCCGGGGGGAGCAGATACGCAGTATTTT	CASSDPPGGADTQYF
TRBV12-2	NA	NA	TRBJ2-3	TGTGCAAGTCGCTTAGTCTTACTAGCGGGGGAAACAGATACGCAGTATTTT	CASRLVLLAGETDTQYF
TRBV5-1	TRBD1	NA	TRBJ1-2	TGCGCCAGCAGCTTGACCGGGACAGGGGGCGACTATGGCTACACCTTC	CASSLTGTGGDYGYTF
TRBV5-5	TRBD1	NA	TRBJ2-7	TGTGCCAGCAGCTCAAGACAGGGGGCGAGCGAGCAGTACTTC	CASSSRQGASEQYF
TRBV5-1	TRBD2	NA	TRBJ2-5	TGCGCCAGCAGAACAACTAGCGGGCGGCAAGAGACCCAGTACTTC	CASRTTSGRQETQYF
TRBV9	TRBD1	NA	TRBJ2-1	TGTGCCAGCAGCGGGGACAGCCAGGGGGAGCAGTTCTTC	CASSGDSQGEQFF
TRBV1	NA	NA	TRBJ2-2	TGCACCAGCAGCCAAATCCGGACAGGGACGGGCACCGGGGAGCTGTTTTTT	CTSSQIRTGTGTGELFF
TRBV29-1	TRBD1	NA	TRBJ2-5	TGCAGCGTTGAAAAAGGGCAGGGGGAAGGAGAGACCCAGTACTTC	CSVEKGQGEGETQYF
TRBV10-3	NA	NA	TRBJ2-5	TGTGCCATCAGTGGGTCTAGTGTTGGAGAGACCCAGTACTTC	CAISGSSVGETQYF
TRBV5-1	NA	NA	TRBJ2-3	TGCGCCAGCAGCTTGGGATATAGCGTCGGAGATACGCAGTATTTT	CASSLGYSVGDTQYF
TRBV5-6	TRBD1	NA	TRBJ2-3	TGTGCCAGCAGCTTGGCATGGACAGGGGGTGGAAGGGGTACGCAGTATTTT	CASSLAWTGGGRGTQYF
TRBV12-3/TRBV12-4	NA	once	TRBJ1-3	TGTGCCAGCAGTCCCCCAGGCCAACTCCTTTTT	CASSPPGQLLF
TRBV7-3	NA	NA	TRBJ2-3	TGTGCCAGCAGCTTAACAGCCCCAGGGGCGGGCACAGATACGCAGTATTTT	CASSLTAPGAGTDTQYF
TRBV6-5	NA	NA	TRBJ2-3	TGTGCCAGCCGACCGGGGGGCTCCTCCGGTACGCAGTATTTT	CASRPGGSSGTQYF
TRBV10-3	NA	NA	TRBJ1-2	TGTGCCATCAACCAGGGGCGGGATGGCTACACCTTC	CAINQGRDGYTF
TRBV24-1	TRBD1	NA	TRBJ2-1	TGTGCCACCAGTGCCGAGGACAGGGACGCCTACAATGAGCAGTTCTTC	CATSAEDRDAYNEQFF
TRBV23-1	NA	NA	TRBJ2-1	TGCGCCAGCAGCCTCCGCACCCCGGGGAACCGGGAGTCCTACAATGAGCAGTTCTTC	CASSLRTPGNRESYNEQFF
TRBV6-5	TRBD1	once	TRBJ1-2	TGTGCCAGCAGTTACGACAGGGGCGCTGGCTATGGCTACACCTTC	CASSYDRGAGYGYTF
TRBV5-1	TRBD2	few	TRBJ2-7	TGCGCCAGCAGCTTGTTTCCGACTAGCGGGGGCTACGAGCAGTACTTC	CASSLFPTSGGYEQYF
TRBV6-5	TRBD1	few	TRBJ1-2	TGTGCCAGCAGTAGTAGGACAGGTCCTAACTATGGCTACACCTTC	CASSSRTGPNYGYTF
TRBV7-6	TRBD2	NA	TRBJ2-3	TGTGCCAGCAGCTTACGACTAGCGGGGGTCACAGATACGCAGTATTTT	CASSLRLAGVTDTQYF
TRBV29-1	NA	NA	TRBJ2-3	TGCAGCGGTGGCGCTGAGGGTCTCACAGATACGCAGTATTTT	CSGGAEGLTDTQYF
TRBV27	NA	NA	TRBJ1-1	TGTGCCAGCAGTCCCGGACAGAACACTGAAGCTTTCTTT	CASSPGQNTEAFF
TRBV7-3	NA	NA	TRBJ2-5	TGTGCCAGCAGCCGCGACCGAGGGGAGACCCAGTACTTC	CASSRDRGETQYF
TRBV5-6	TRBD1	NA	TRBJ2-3	TGTGCCAGCAGCTTATGGGACAGGTCCGAAGATACGCAGTATTTT	CASSLWDRSEDTQYF
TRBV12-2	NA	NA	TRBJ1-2	TGTGCAAGTCGCCGACAGGGATACTATGGCTACACCTTC	CASRRQGYYGYTF
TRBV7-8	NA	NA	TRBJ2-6	TGTGCCAGCAGCCAAGACCGGCAGGGGTCTGGGGCCAACGTCCTGACTTTC	CASSQDRQGSGANVLTF
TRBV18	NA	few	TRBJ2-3	TGTGCCAGCTCACCTCTCAGTACAGATACGCAGTATTTT	CASSPLSTDTQYF
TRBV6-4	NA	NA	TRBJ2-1	TGTGCCAGCAGTGACTGGGGGGGCGTCCACAATGAGCAGTTCTTC	CASSDWGGVHNEQFF
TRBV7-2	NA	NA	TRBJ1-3	TGTGCCAGCAGTTTGGCCCGAGGGTTTAACTCTGGAAACACCATATATTTT	CASSLARGFNSGNTIYF
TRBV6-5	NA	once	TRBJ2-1	TGTGCCGCGGGTTGGGGGGTGCTCGATGAGCAGTTCTTC	CAAGWGVLDEQFF
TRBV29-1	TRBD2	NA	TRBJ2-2	TGCAGCGGCGGGGGTAACACCGGGGAGCTGTTTTTT	CSGGGNTGELFF
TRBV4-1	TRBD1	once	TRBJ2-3	TGCGCCAGCAGCCAAGGGGGACAGCCCTTTTACCCAGATACGCAGTATTTT	CASSQGGQPFYPDTQYF
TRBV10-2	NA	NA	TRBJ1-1	TGCGCCAGCAGCTACAGGGCCACTGAAGCTTTCTTT	CASSYRATEAFF
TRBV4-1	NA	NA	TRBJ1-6	TGCGCCAGCAGCCAAGTTGGCGGAGGTCTCTCCTATAATTCACCCCTCCACTTT	CASSQVGGGLSYNSPLHF
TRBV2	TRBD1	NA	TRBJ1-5	TGTGCCAGCAGGCACGGGACAGGAGGCAATCAGCCCCAGCATTTT	CASRHGTGGNQPQHF
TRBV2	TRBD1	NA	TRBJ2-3	TGTGCCAGCAGTGTTCTGGACAGGGGGTCGGGAGATACGCAGTATTTT	CASSVLDRGSGDTQYF
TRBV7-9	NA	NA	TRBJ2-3	TGTGCCAGCAGCTTAGGAAACGGCGGGACAGATACGCAGTATTTT	CASSLGNGGTDTQYF
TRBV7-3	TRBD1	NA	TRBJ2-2	TGTGCCAGCAGCTTGAACAGGGGCACCGGGGAGCTGTTTTTT	CASSLNRGTGELFF